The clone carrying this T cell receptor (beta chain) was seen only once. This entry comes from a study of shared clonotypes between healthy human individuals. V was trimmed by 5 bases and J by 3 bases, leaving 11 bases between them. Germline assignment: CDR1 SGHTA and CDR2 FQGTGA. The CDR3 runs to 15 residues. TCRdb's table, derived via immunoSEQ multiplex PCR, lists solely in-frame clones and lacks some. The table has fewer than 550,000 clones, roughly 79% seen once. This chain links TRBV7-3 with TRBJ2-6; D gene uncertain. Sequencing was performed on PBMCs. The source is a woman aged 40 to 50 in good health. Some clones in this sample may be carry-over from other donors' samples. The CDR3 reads CASSPSGGGANVLTF. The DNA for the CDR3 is TGTGCCAGCAGCCCATCGGGTGGTGGGGCCAACGTCCTGACTTTC.